Given below is one T cell receptor beta chain in context. TCRdb keeps only in-frame clones here, not all; method: immunoSEQ multiplex PCR. There are around 80,000 clones in the sample; 90% to 95% occur only once, and over 1.3% lies in the top ten. V was clipped by 2 bases and J by 8 bases, with 6 bases between them. The CDR3 is made up of 11 amino acids. Germline V CDR1 and CDR2: PRHDT, FYEKMQ (reference sequence). The sample is drawn from a study of T cell changes during pregnancy in multiple sclerosis. The chain couples TRBV13 to TRBJ1-1, with D unclear. This clonotype originated in a female donor with multiple sclerosis, enrolled in a pregnancy study. The material was peripheral blood, obtained before pregnancy. CDR3 DNA: TGTGCCAGCAGCTTAACGAGAGAAGCTTTCTTT. This encodes CASSLTREAFF.